The entry below gives a single TCR beta chain sequence along with its context. The antigen remains unidentified. Use of 60 Vbeta and 13 Jbeta primers characterized the PCR. Some clones are missing from TCRdb's copy, which holds only in-frame ones; the method was immunoSEQ multiplex PCR. The data hold 100,000 to 150,000 clones, with 75% to 85% observed a single time. The CDR3 runs to 15 residues. From germline, CDR1 is SGDLS and CDR2 YYNGEE. The data belong to a study of cytomegalovirus exposure and HLA in healthy donors. Study results and limitations: CMV serostatus was the sole immune exposure information available.

V usage is TRBV9 and J usage is TRBJ2-5, with TRBD1 matching 8 bases. The J call is in doubt because the DNA end fits TRBJ2-7 better. Sequencing was carried out using PBMCs. The TCR originated in a man aged 50-60 years in good health and CMV-seronegative. The CDR3: CASSSGGTGDYEQYF. The CDR3 region has the DNA TGTGCCAGCAGCTCGGGCGGGACAGGAGATTACGAGCAGTACTTC.